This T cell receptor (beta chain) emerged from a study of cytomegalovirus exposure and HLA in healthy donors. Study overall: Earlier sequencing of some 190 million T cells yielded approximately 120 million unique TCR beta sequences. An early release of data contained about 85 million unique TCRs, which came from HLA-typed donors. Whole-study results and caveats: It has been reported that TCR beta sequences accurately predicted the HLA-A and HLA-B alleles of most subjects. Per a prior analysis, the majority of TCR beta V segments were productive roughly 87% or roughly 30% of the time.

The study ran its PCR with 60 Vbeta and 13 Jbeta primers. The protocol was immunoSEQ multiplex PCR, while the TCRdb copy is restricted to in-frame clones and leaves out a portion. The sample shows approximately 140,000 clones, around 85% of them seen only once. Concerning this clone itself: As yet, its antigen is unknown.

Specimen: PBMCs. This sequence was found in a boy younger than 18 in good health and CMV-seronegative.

CDR3 protein: CASSSTGTPANTGELFF. In DNA form, the CDR3 reads TGCGCCAGCAGCTCAACCGGGACACCGGCGAACACCGGGGAGCTGTTTTTT. The chain links TRBV5-1 to TRBJ2-2; tentatively, D is TRBD1 (6 bases). Germline V gene lookup returns CDR1 SGHRS and CDR2 YFSETQ. The CDR3 is 17 residues long. V was shortened by 3 bases and J by 0 bases, with 15 bases between the two germline ends.